A selection of T cell receptor beta chains follows, all from one sample in a study of T-cell memory formation after mild COVID-19. In TCRdb, the 5' RACE reads were re-called with MiXCR into one record per CDR3 protein. The table records more than 250,000 distinct CDR3 sequences, around 16% of them present only once. The material sequenced was PBMCs or a T cell subset sorted from them (not recorded which). These receptors came from a man aged 18 to 29 who had mild COVID-19 (a few samples of this study predate the infection). Cell type and time point are not known. Each CDR3 is given with its conserved first and last residue.

>TRBJ2-3|TRBV2
CASSRPTGGTDTQYF
>TRBJ1-1|TRBV12-3/TRBV12-4
CASSPQVASEAFF
>TRBJ2-2|TRBV5-1
CASSFLRGTGELFF
>TRBJ2-6|TRBV6-5
CASSKISGANVLTF
>TRBJ2-4|TRBV7-9
CASSSASPNIQYF
>TRBJ2-7|TRBV20-1
CSASVRTSSYEQYF
>TRBJ2-3|TRBV9
CASSDRRGADTQYF
>TRBJ2-3|TRBV5-6
CASSFDSEDTQYF
>TRBJ2-2|TRBV6-5
CASSYSAGGHTNTGELFF
>TRBJ1-5|TRBV12-3/TRBV12-4
CASTLGNLRQPQHF
>TRBJ1-5|TRBV25-1
CASSQLTGDRPQHF
>TRBJ2-2|TRBV10-2
CASSELAGGNTGELFF
>TRBJ1-4|TRBV9
CASSVFRLVGEKLFF
>TRBJ1-5|TRBV20-1
CSARGMGGGHF
>TRBJ2-5|TRBV5-1
CASSLDMTGTRSSQYF
>TRBJ1-4|TRBV4-2
CASSRGRAGVNEKLFF
>TRBJ2-4|TRBV29-1
CSVVTRDIQYF
>TRBJ1-1|TRBV29-1
CSVVSYTEAFF
>TRBJ1-2|TRBV19
CASRVTQGGGYTF
>TRBJ2-1|TRBV29-1
CSVSTTGGVEQFF
>TRBJ1-3|TRBV4-1
CASSQAGSKGNRRRNTIYF
>TRBJ2-1|TRBV3-1
CASSQFREWGQFF
>TRBJ2-6|TRBV27
CASRLSGANVLTF
>TRBJ2-5|TRBV5-1
CASSLRRGQETQYF
>TRBJ1-1|TRBV5-1
CASSLGDGNTEAFF
>TRBJ2-1|TRBV6-5
CASSLGLAGSNSYNEQFF
>TRBJ2-7|TRBV4-1
CASSSRGGYEQYF
>TRBJ2-5|TRBV7-2
CASSLGDRGLSETQYF
>TRBJ1-1|TRBV2
CASSTRQRGTEAFF
>TRBJ1-2|TRBV5-1
CASSPQTGGHYGYTF
>TRBJ1-5|TRBV10-3
CAISGGQGSSAQHF
>TRBJ2-2|TRBV7-2
CASRETNTGELFF
>TRBJ2-5|TRBV14
CASSPRVRETQYF
>TRBJ2-3|TRBV4-1
CASSHYRSTDTQYF
>TRBJ2-4|TRBV7-9
CASSLGVPGDPAKNIQYF
>TRBJ1-6|TRBV20-1
CSARRTGPNSPLHF
>TRBJ2-2|TRBV4-3
CASSPSHRGQGWTGELFF
>TRBJ2-5|TRBV19
CASSMGTSGGLGRETQYF
>TRBJ2-1|TRBV5-6
CASTLGLAGDNEQFF
>TRBJ2-2|TRBV5-8
CASSSGDRGAGELFF
>TRBJ1-2|TRBV9
CASSATNYGYTF
>TRBJ2-3|TRBV7-2
CASSFLGTSGEYTQYF
>TRBJ2-5|TRBV20-1
CSATTSGVVTQYF
>TRBJ1-1|TRBV27
CASSWGVNTEAFF
>TRBJ2-2|TRBV30
CAWSEGQGDTGELFF
>TRBJ1-1|TRBV7-9
CASSPRPTEAFF
>TRBJ1-5|TRBV7-6
CASSMTGNQPQHF